This entry lists 19 T cell receptor beta chains sequenced from one sample in a study of T cell repertoires in cytomegalovirus infection. A single record per CDR3 protein comes from TCRdb applying MiXCR to the reads. The sample lists roughly 800,000 distinct CDR3 sequences; under 35% were seen once. Their specific antigens are unknown. The specimen was cultured CD8+ T cells from PBMCs, collected from culture after CMV antigen stimulation. The receptors here all came from a human donor in good health (CMV status not recorded). Some clones in this sample may be carry-over from other donors' samples.

This chain links TRBV7-6 with TRBJ2-1; weak D call: TRBD1 (6 bases). The germline CDR1 and CDR2 sequences are SGHVS and FNYEAQ. This CDR3 contains 14 residues. V shed 4 bases and J shed 8 bases, with 15 bases lying between them. CDR3 residues: CASSSPTGIHEQFF. The CDR3 region has the DNA TGTGCCAGCAGCTCCCCGACAGGAATCCATGAGCAGTTCTTC.

This clonotype has a single count. V and J are TRBV28 and TRBJ2-1; 7 bases map to TRBD2. V was clipped by 5 bases and J by 1 base; unmatched bases: 11. The germline CDR1 and CDR2 sequences are MDHEN and SYDVKM. The CDR3 spans 17 residues. DNA of the CDR3: TGTGCCAGCAGTCCCCGGGGGGAGTATGTATCCTACAATGAGCAGTTCTTC. Translation gives CASSPRGEYVSYNEQFF.

This clonotype was observed a few times. The gene calls are TRBV2 and TRBJ1-1, with D perhaps TRBD1 (5 bases). The V end lost 6 bases, the J end lost 6 bases, and 11 bases lay between the germline ends. Germline CDR1 reads SNHLY; CDR2 reads FYNNEI. The CDR3 covers 12 residues. The CDR3 bases are TGTGCCAGCAGCGCAGGGAGAGCTGAAGCTTTCTTT. Translation: CASSAGRAEAFF.

V and J are TRBV19 and TRBJ2-5; the D call may be TRBD1 or TRBD2 (6 bases each). This CDR3 is 15 amino acids long. Trimming stripped 5 bases from V and 4 bases from J, with 17 bases between. CDR1 and CDR2 from the germline V gene are LNHDA and SQIVND (reference sequence). The CDR3 protein is CASSPEGGLAETQYF. The CDR3 DNA follows: TGTGCCAGTAGTCCGGAAGGGGGGCTCGCAGAGACCCAGTACTTC.

Only a few counts were recorded for this clonotype. This chain uses TRBV28 with TRBJ1-4, with D possibly being TRBD1 (5 bases). With 5 bases removed from V and 12 bases from J, the gap between germline ends came to 19 bases. Per the germline V gene, CDR1 is MDHEN and CDR2 is SYDVKM. The CDR3 runs 14 residues. The CDR3 region has the DNA TGTGCCAGCAGTCACGACCGGGATGGAGGGGAACTGTTTTTT. As protein: CASSHDRDGGELFF.

In this sample, this clonotype turned up a few times. The rearrangement links TRBV20-1 to TRBJ2-1; D possibly uses TRBD1 or TRBD2 (6 bases each). The CDR3 is made up of 17 amino acids. V was cut by 3 bases and J by 4 bases, with 22 bases left in between. Per the germline V gene, CDR1 is DFQATT and CDR2 is SNEGSKA (reference sequence). CDR3 sequence: CSASGVNRDSSYNEQFF. In DNA, the CDR3 is TGCAGTGCTAGCGGGGTCAACAGGGACTCGTCGTACAATGAGCAGTTCTTC.

The gene calls are TRBV20-1 and TRBJ1-2; possible D gene TRBD1, 5 bases. CDR1 is DFQATT, CDR2 SNEGSKA, per germline (reference sequence). The CDR3 consists of 14 residues. With 6 bases removed from V and 7 bases from J, the gap between germline ends came to 21 bases. CDR3 in DNA: TGCAGTGCACCCGGCCGGGACGTGGGGGGTGGCTACACCTTC. This gives the protein CSAPGRDVGGGYTF.

The chain uses TRBV5-1 and TRBJ1-4; D is uncertain. Germline assignment: CDR1 SGHRS and CDR2 YFSETQ. Trimming took 8 bases from V and 8 from J, leaving 16 bases between them. The length of the CDR3 is 13 residues. In nucleotides, the CDR3 is TGCGCCAGTCTACAGCATACGGGGGAAAAACTGTTTTTT. As protein: CASLQHTGEKLFF.

This clonotype was counted ten times or more. The CDR3 sequence is CASSFGTGLIYEQYV. The DNA for the CDR3 is TGTGCCAGCAGCTTCGGGACAGGGCTTATTTACGAGCAGTACGTC. The chain combines TRBV7-9 with TRBJ2-7, with 9 bases identical to TRBD1. Per the germline V gene, CDR1 is SEHNR and CDR2 is FQNEAQ (reference sequence). The CDR3 is 15 residues long. V lost 3 bases to trimming and J lost 4 bases; unmatched junction nucleotides: 7.

This clonotype was observed many times. This chain connects TRBV7-6 to TRBJ2-2, with no clear D. V was trimmed by 2 bases and J by 0 bases, leaving 10 bases between them. The CDR3 contains 16 residues. Germline values: CDR1 SGHVS, CDR2 FNYEAQ. The CDR3 protein is CASSLRSQANTGELFF. CDR3 DNA sequence: TGTGCCAGCAGCTTACGGTCACAAGCGAACACCGGGGAGCTGTTTTTT.

This clonotype was seen a handful of times. The V call is TRBV6-2 or TRBV6-3, the J call TRBJ1-2, with a weak D call TRBD1 (5 bases). CDR1 and CDR2 from the germline V gene are MNHEY and SVGEGT. CDR3 size: 13 residues. Deletions cut 0 bases from V and 8 bases from J, with 10 bases between. The CDR3 DNA is TGTGCCAGCAGTTACTCGATCCGGGGCGGCTACACCTTC. Translating gives CASSYSIRGGYTF.

This rearrangement joins TRBV27 to TRBJ2-3; TRBD1 agrees at 8 bases. Trimming removed 5 bases from V and 2 bases from J; junction bases left unmatched: 6. The CDR3 runs 15 residues. Germline V gives CDR1 MNHEY, CDR2 SMNVEV (reference sequence). The DNA of the CDR3 is TGTGCCAGCAGTCTAGACAGGGGATACACAGATACGCAGTATTTT. It encodes CASSLDRGYTDTQYF.

This chain connects TRBV7-2 to TRBJ2-1; D perhaps matches TRBD2 (6 bases). With 5 bases removed from V and 10 bases from J, the gap between germline ends came to 24 bases. The CDR3 spans 16 residues. From germline, CDR1 is SGHTA and CDR2 FQGNSA. The CDR3 region has the DNA TGTGCCAGCAGCCGAGGACGAGGGGCCCCGGGGAGGGAGCAGTTCTTC. Translating gives CASSRGRGAPGREQFF.

The rearrangement joins TRBV20-1 to TRBJ2-7; D may be TRBD1 or TRBD2 (6 bases each). CDR1 and CDR2 (germline): DFQATT, SNEGSKA (reference sequence). V gave up 5 bases and J gave up 2 bases, with 13 bases separating them. The CDR3 sequence is 13 residues long. The CDR3 bases are TGCAGTGCTGTTGGGGGGCCCACCTACGAGCAGTACGTC. This encodes CSAVGGPTYEQYV.

The V gene is TRBV6-1, the J gene TRBJ1-6; 7 positions match TRBD1. The length of the CDR3 is 13 residues. The germline gives CDR1 MNHNS, CDR2 SASEGT. With V trimmed by 6 bases and J by 10 bases, 6 bases remained unmatched. This chain's CDR3 is CASRDRARSPLHF. DNA for the CDR3: TGTGCCAGCAGAGACAGGGCGAGGTCACCCCTCCACTTT.

The DNA for the CDR3 is TGTGCTAGTGGTTTTACCTTTTCCGGGAAAGCGGACACTGAAGCTTTCTTT. This encodes CASGFTFSGKADTEAFF. The chain recombines TRBV12-5 with TRBJ1-1; D is ambiguous. This CDR3 region has 17 residues. The V gene lost 3 bases and the J gene lost 3 bases, with 20 bases spanning the gap. Germline CDR1 reads LGHNT; CDR2 reads FRNRAP.

The chain recombines TRBV5-8 with TRBJ1-3; no clear D. The CDR3 is 18 residues long. In germline, CDR1 is SGHTS, CDR2 YDEGEE. Trimming left V 0 bases short and J 2 bases short, with 18 bases between. In DNA form, the CDR3 reads TGTGCCAGCAGCTTGGATTCTATCTACCGGAACGCTGGAAACACCATATATTTT. Translated, it gives CASSLDSIYRNAGNTIYF.

This clonotype was recorded many times. This sequence joins TRBV7-2 and TRBJ2-5; weak D call: TRBD2 (7 bases). The CDR3 is 13 amino acids. Trimming stripped 6 bases from V and 6 bases from J, with 14 bases between. Looked up from germline, CDR1 is SGHTA and CDR2 is FQGNSA. The CDR3, as DNA: TGTGCCAGCAGAGAAGGGGGGGCGCAGACCCAGTACTTC. Translating gives CASREGGAQTQYF.

The genes are TRBV13 and TRBJ1-6; the match to TRBD1 covers 7 bases. V dropped 5 bases and J dropped 7; count of bases not matched to a gene: 8. Germline CDR1 is PRHDT and CDR2 is FYEKMQ (reference sequence). This CDR3 spans 15 amino acids. The DNA for the CDR3 is TGTGCCAGCAGCCAGGCTCCGACAGGGAATTCACCCCTCCACTTT. Amino acid sequence: CASSQAPTGNSPLHF.